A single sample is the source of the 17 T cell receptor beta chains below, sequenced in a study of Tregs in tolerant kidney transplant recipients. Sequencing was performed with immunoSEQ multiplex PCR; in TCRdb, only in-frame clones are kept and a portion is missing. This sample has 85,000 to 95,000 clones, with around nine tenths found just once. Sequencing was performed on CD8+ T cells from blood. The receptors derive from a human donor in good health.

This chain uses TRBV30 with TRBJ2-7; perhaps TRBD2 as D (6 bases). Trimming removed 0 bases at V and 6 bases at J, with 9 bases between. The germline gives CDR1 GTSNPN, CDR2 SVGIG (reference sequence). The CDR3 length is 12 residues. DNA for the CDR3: TGTGCCTGGAGTGTACTCGGGGGCGAGCAGTACTTC. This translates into CAWSVLGGEQYF.

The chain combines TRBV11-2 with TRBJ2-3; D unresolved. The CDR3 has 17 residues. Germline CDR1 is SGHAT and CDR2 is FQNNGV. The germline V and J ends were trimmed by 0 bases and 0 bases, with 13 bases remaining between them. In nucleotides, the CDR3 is TGTGCCAGCAGCTTAGATGGTCTAGAGAAAAGCACAGATACGCAGTATTTT. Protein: CASSLDGLEKSTDTQYF.

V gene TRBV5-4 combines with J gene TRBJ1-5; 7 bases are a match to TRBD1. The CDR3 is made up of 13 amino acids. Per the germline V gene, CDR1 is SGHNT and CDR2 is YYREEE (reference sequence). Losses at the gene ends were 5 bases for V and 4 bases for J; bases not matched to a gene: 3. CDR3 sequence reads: CASSKQGNQPQHF. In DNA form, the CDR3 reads TGTGCCAGCAGTAAACAGGGGAATCAGCCCCAGCATTTT.

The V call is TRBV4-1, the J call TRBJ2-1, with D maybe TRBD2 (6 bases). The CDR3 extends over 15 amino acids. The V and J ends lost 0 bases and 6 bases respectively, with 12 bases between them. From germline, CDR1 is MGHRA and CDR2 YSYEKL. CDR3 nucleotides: TGCGCCAGCAGCCAAGAGCAACTAGCTGGCAATGAGCAGTTCTTC. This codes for CASSQEQLAGNEQFF.

Here the CDR3 reads CASSLGPGAGDYGYTF. CDR3 in DNA: TGCGCCAGCAGCTTGGGGCCTGGGGCAGGGGACTATGGCTACACCTTC. The rearrangement uses TRBV5-1 and TRBJ1-2; a weak D match, TRBD1 (6 bases). Germline V lookup: CDR1 SGHRS, CDR2 YFSETQ. Trimming cost V 0 bases and J 3 bases, with 15 bases left between them. The CDR3 is made up of 16 amino acids.

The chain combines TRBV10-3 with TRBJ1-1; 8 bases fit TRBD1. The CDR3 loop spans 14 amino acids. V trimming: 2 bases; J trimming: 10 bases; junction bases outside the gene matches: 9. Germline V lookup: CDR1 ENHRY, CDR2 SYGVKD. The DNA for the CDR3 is TGTGCCATCAGTGAGGAACAGGGGGTTGAAGGAGCTTTCTTT. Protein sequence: CAISEEQGVEGAFF.

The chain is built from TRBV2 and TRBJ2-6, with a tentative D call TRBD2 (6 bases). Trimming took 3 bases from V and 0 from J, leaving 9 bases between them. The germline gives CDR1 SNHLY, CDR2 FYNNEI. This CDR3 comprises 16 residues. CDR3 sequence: CASSEMGGSGANVLTF. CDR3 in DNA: TGTGCCAGCAGTGAGATGGGGGGCTCTGGGGCCAACGTCCTGACTTTC.

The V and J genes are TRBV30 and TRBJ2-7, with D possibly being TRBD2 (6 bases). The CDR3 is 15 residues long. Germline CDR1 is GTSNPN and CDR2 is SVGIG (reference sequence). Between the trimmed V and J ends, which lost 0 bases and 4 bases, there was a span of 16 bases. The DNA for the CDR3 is TGTGCCTGGAGTGTAGGTAGCGGCTGGGATTACGAGCAGTACTTC. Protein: CAWSVGSGWDYEQYF.

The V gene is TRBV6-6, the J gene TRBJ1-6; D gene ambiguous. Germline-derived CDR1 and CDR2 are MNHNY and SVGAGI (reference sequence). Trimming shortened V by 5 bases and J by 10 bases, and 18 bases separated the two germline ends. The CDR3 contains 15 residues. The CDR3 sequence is CASSRGRESYSPLHF. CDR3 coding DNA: TGTGCCAGCAGTAGAGGAAGGGAGAGTTACTCACCCCTCCACTTT.

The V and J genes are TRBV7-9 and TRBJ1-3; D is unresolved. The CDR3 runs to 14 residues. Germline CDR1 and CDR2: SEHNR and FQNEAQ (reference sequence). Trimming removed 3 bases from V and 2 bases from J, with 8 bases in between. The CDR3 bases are TGTGCCAGCAGCTTGGGAGGGCCTGGAAACACCATATATTTT. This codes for CASSLGGPGNTIYF. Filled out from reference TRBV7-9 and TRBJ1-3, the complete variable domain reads DTGVSQNPRHKITKRGQNVTFRCDPISEHNRLYWYRQTLGQGPEFLTYFQNEAQLEKSRLLSDRFSAERPKGSFSTLEIQRTEQGDSAMYLCASSLGGPGNTIYFGEGSWLTVV.

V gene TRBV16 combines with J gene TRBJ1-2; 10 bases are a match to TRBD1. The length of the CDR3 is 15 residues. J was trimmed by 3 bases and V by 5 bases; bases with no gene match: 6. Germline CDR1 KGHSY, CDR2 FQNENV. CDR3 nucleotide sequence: TGTGCCAGCAGCGTAACCGGGACAGGGGACTATGGCTACACCTTC. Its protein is CASSVTGTGDYGYTF.

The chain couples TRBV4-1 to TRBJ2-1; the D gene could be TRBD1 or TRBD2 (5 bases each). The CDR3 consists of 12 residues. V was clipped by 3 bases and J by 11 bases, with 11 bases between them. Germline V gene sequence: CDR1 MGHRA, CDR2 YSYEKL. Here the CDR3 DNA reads TGCGCCAGCAGCCAGCCCGGGGCCCAGCAGTTCTTC. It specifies CASSQPGAQQFF.

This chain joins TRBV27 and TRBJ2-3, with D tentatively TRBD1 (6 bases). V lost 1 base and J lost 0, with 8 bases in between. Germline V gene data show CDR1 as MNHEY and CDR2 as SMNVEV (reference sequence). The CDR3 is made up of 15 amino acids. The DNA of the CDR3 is TGTGCCAGCAGTTTATGGACAGCTAGCACAGATACGCAGTATTTT. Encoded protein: CASSLWTASTDTQYF.

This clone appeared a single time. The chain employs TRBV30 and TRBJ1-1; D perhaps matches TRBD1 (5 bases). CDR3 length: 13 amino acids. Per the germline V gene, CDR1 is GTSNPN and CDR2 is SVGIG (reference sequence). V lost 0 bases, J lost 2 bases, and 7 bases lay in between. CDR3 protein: CAWSVRVNTEAFF. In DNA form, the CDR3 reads TGTGCCTGGAGTGTCAGGGTAAACACTGAAGCTTTCTTT.

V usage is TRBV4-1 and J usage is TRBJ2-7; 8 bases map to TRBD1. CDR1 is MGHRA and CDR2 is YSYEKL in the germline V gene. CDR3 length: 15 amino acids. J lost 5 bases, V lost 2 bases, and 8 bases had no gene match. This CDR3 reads CASSQLQGVGDEQYF. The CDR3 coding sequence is TGCGCCAGCAGCCAATTACAGGGGGTTGGCGACGAGCAGTACTTC.

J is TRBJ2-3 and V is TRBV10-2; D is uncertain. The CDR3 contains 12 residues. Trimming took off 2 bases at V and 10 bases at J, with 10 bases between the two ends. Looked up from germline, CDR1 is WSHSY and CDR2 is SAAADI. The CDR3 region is CASSEAVLAQYF. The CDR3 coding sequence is TGCGCCAGCAGTGAGGCCGTGCTGGCGCAGTATTTT.

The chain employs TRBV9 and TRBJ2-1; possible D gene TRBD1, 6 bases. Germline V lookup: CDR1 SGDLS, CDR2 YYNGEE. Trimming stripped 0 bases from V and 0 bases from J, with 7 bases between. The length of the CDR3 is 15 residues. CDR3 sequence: CASSVEGGSYNEQFF. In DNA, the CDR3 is TGTGCCAGCAGCGTAGAAGGGGGCTCCTACAATGAGCAGTTCTTC. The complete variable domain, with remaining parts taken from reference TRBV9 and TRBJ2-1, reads DSGVTQTPKHLITATGQRVTLRCSPRSGDLSVYWYQQSLDQGLQFLIQYYNGEERAKGNILERFSAQQFPDLHSELNLSSLELGDSALYFCASSVEGGSYNEQFFGPGTRLTVL.